The clone carrying this TCR beta chain was counted a single time. The antigen is not known. Time point reported: week 5, during vaccination. In the vaccine, a single dose held 300 ug of the mutant IDH1 20-mer peptide, along with topical imiquimod. Each donor presented with a new WHO grade 3 or 4 astrocytoma that tested IDH1-mutant and showed ATRX loss. These data originate in a study of a mutant IDH1 vaccine in newly diagnosed glioma. Whole-study context: All eight of the vaccinations patients received fell in weeks 1, 3, 5, 7, 11, 15, 19 and 23. Treated patients were around 62% male, around 38% female, mean age 40.4 years. Patients previously underwent radiotherapy, temozolomide, or both, and most underwent both.

Here immunoSEQ multiplex PCR was the method, and the copy in TCRdb shows in-frame clones only, minus some. The table includes approximately 26,000 clones, roughly 90% detected once. V dropped 5 bases and J dropped 9; count of bases not matched to a gene: 7. CDR1 and CDR2 from the germline V gene are SNHLY and FYNNEI. The CDR3 sequence is 13 residues long. The clonotype was recovered from a man in his late teens or twenties with glioma. The J gene is TRBJ2-1, the V gene TRBV2, with TRBD2 matching 7 bases. This sample comprised PBMCs, obtained from a glioma patient whose treatment included an IDH1 peptide vaccine. Written as DNA, the CDR3 is TGTGCCAGCAGTCCCTGGACTAGTACTGAGCAGTTCTTC. Translated: CASSPWTSTEQFF. The variable domain in full, completed from reference TRBV2 and TRBJ2-1, reads EPEVTQTPSHQVTQMGQEVILRCVPISNHLYFYWYRQILGQKVEFLVSFYNNEISEKSEIFDDQFSVERPDGSNFTLKIRSTKLEDSAMYFCASSPWTSTEQFFGPGTRLTVL.